The entry that follows covers one T cell receptor (beta chain) sequence. Its antigen is still unknown. This record comes from a study of T-cell memory formation after mild COVID-19. Study outcomes and limitations: Largely, contracting CD4+ clones fell within CM and EM, and contracting CD8+ clones within EMRA. Clones that contracted from day 15 to 85 were balanced CD4/CD8, while later expanders leaned CD4+.

CDR1 is SEHNR and CDR2 is FQNEAQ in the germline V gene (reference sequence). Trimming removed 1 base at V and 4 bases at J, with 11 bases between. The CDR3 has 15 amino acids. Constant-segment primers were used for 5'RACE, and the resulting TCR alpha and TCR beta cDNA libraries carried sample barcodes and UMIs. TCRdb fed the 5' RACE reads into MiXCR, producing one record per CDR3 protein. This sample carries about half a million distinct CDR3 sequences, roughly 18% of them seen once, and the ten largest clones take more than 9%. The gene calls are TRBV7-9 and TRBJ2-1; D is perhaps TRBD2 (6 bases). The TCR sequence derives from an adult woman who had mild COVID-19 (a few samples of this study predate the infection). Cell type and time point are not known. Specimen: PBMCs or a T cell subset sorted from them (not recorded which). Written as DNA, the CDR3 is TGTGCCAGCAGCTTAGGGAGGGGACGGTACAATGAGCAGTTCTTC. Translating gives CASSLGRGRYNEQFF.